This note documents a single TCR beta chain sequence. Its recognized antigen is unknown. No base qualities exist here, and no much larger clone lies one base off it. Taken from the germline V gene (reference sequence), the CDR1 and CDR2 loops are LGHDT and YNNKEL. V is pruned by 5 bases and J by 4 bases, leaving 3 bases of the junction without a gene match. Reading from cysteine to phenylalanine, the CDR3 counts 13 amino acids. Just the 39-base CDR3 DNA is kept, in frame starting at base 1. TCRbeta CDR3 regions were amplified from genomic DNA using the immunoSEQ Assay, a bias-controlled multiplex PCR. As for how the authors treated the data: The number of nucleated cells in each sample was estimated by amplification of reference gene primers within the assay. To quantify the absolute abundance of each unique TCRbeta CDR3 rearrangement, sequence reads were collapsed and filtered. For each sample, productive Simpson clonality was calculated by taking the square root of Simpson's diversity index across productive rearrangements. The table comes from immuneACCESS by way of TCRdb, which keeps in-frame sequences with V and J called. Part of the clones is missing from these tables; in studies checked, under half for an unresolved V gene and the rest for unknown reasons. The DNA was the basis for D and trimming; V, J and clone size are from that table. For this sample the table gives fewer than 150,000 clones, of which 75% to 90% were detected only once. Of the sample, 15% to 20% falls within the top ten clones.

Another Seattle source contributed samples from volunteer blood donors who had recovered from COVID-19. Whole blood was collected in K2EDTA tubes by collaborating institutions according to the institutions' own protocols. For TCRbeta analysis, collaborators shipped samples in one of three forms: frozen whole blood, isolated PBMCs, or DNA extracted from either of those sample types. This record belongs to a study of blood T cell repertoires in COVID-19 (dated by TCRdb to about 2020). Turning to the overall study: Collaborator samples came from the United States, Italy and Spain and covered acute and convalescent phases of COVID-19. Samples came from the ongoing ImmuneRACE study (first 160 participants) plus 1,254 subjects from 6 global collaborators. A de-identified subject ID, COVID-19 status, age in years and sex were almost always included in the sample metadata. The material from the prospective study consisted of cDNA or gDNA derived from T cells, B-cell-depleted T cells, or PBMCs. Subjects who had been exposed to COVID-19, were actively infected with it, or had recovered from it provided the deeply sampled blood TCRbeta repertoires that made up the dataset. The repertoires were released in a freely available public database intended as a resource for research on the immune response to SARS-CoV-2. Where HLA class I and class II types were available, the types were taken from metadata supplied by the sample provider, not from assay-based typing. Findings and caveats that apply to the study as a whole: Clinical and demographic metadata were provided uncurated, with the amount varying by source and participant.

This TCR was sampled from a woman between 50 and 59 years old who had recovered from COVID-19. The chain was built from TRBV3-1 (or the pseudogene TRBV3-2) and TRBJ2-3, with TRBD1 identical over 7 junction bases. The sample was peripheral blood. The sequence in DNA is TGTGCCAGCAGCTACAGGGGCGCAGATACGCAGTATTTT. Translated, this gives CASSYRGADTQYF.